Given below is one T cell receptor (beta chain) in context. What it recognizes is unknown. The source of the sample is a study of monozygotic twins with inflammatory bowel disease. UMIs with a 6-nucleotide sample barcode were added by template switching. TCRdb processed the 5' RACE reads again and assigns one entry to each CDR3 protein, with no DNA. Across approximately 330,000 distinct CDR3 sequences, the top ten clones capture 2% to 2.5% of the sample. Whole-study findings and limits: T cell subtypes that differed could not be told apart. TCRbeta diversity (inverse Simpson) was lower in IBD patients than in healthy co-twins.

Germline loops: CDR1 SGHAT, CDR2 FQNNGV. The CDR3 contains 14 residues. The sequence came from a human donor with ulcerative colitis or Crohn's disease, or a healthy co-twin of an affected twin (not recorded which). V and J are TRBV11-2 and TRBJ2-2; no DNA is available, so the TRBD1 call from TCRdb remains unchecked. Material for sequencing was blood. CDR3 sequence: CASSRDRGSGELFF. The whole variable domain, filled in from reference TRBV11-2 and TRBJ2-2, reads EAGVAQSPRYKIIEKRQSVAFWCNPISGHATLYWYQQILGQGPKLLIQFQNNGVVDDSQLPKDRFSAERLKGVDSTLKIQPAKLEDSAVYLCASSRDRGSGELFFGEGSRLTVL.